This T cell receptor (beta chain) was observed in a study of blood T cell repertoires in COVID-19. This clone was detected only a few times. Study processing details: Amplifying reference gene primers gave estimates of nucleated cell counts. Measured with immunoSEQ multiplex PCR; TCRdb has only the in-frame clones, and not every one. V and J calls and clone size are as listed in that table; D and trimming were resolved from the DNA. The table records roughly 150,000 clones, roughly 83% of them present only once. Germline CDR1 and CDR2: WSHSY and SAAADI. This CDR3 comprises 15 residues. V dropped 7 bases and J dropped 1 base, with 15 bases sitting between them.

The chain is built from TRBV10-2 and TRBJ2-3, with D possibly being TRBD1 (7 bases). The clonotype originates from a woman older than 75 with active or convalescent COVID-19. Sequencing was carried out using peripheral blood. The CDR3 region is CASKEGAVGTDTQYF. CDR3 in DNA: TGCGCCAGCAAGGAGGGGGCAGTTGGCACAGATACGCAGTATTTT.